One sample yielded the 23 T cell receptor beta chains listed below, sequenced in a study of early T cells in non-severe SARS-CoV-2 infection. Each CDR3 protein gets one entry after TCRdb re-called the 5' RACE reads with MiXCR. The data contain some 32,000 distinct CDR3 sequences, approximately 6% of them singletons. Sequenced sample: whole blood. These receptors came from an adult who was a healthcare worker with PCR-confirmed SARS-CoV-2 infection or an uninfected control (not recorded which).

This clonotype was observed a single time. The chain couples TRBV29-1 to TRBJ1-1; no firm D call. Germline CDR1 reads SQVTM; CDR2 reads ANQGSEA. V shed 4 bases and J shed 6 bases, with 12 bases lying between them. This CDR3 is built from 12 residues. The CDR3 DNA is TGCAGCGTTGTTCTTCGAGACGCTGAAGCTTTCTTT. It encodes CSVVLRDAEAFF.

This clonotype was picked up many times. The chain links TRBV3-1 to TRBJ2-5; D is ambiguous. CDR1 is LGHDT and CDR2 is YNNKEL in the germline V gene (reference sequence). The CDR3 loop spans 13 amino acids. V was cut by 4 bases and J by 5 bases, with 11 bases left in between. The CDR3, as DNA: TGTGCCAGCAGCCCAAGGCGTAGGGAGACCCAGTACTTC. It specifies CASSPRRRETQYF.

The chain's CDR3 is CASGEDNYGYTF. The CDR3 DNA is TGTGCCAGCGGCGAAGACAACTATGGCTACACCTTC. The gene calls are TRBV5-4 and TRBJ1-2; D is undetermined. Trimming shortened V by 7 bases and J by 2 bases, and 9 bases separated the two germline ends. CDR3 length: 12 residues. Germline CDR1 SGHNT, CDR2 YYREEE (reference sequence). Full variable domain (rest looked up from reference TRBV5-4 and TRBJ1-2): ETGVTQSPTHLIKTRGQQVTLRCSSQSGHNTVSWYQQALGQGPQFIFQYYREEENGRGNFPPRFSGLQFPNYSSELNVNALELDDSALYLCASGEDNYGYTFGSGTRLTVV.

This clonotype was found many times. The chain links TRBV5-1 to TRBJ2-3, with 8 bases fitting TRBD1. The CDR3 is 14 residues long. The germline V gene encodes CDR1 SGHRS and CDR2 YFSETQ. V lost 3 bases to trimming and J lost 2 bases; unmatched junction nucleotides: 2. CDR3 in amino acids: CASSSGGLTDTQYF. DNA of the CDR3: TGCGCCAGCAGCTCAGGGGGCCTCACAGATACGCAGTATTTT. The full variable domain, in which reference TRBV5-1 and TRBJ2-3 provide the parts outside the CDR3, is KAGVTQTPRYLIKTRGQQVTLSCSPISGHRSVSWYQQTPGQGLQFLFEYFSETQRNKGNFPGRFSGRQFSNSRSEMNVSTLELGDSALYLCASSSGGLTDTQYFGPGTRLTVL.

This clonotype was detected ten times or more. J is TRBJ2-1 and V is TRBV2; D remains ambiguous. The germline V gene has CDR1 SNHLY and CDR2 FYNNEI. CDR3 length: 15 residues. Trimming shortened V by 1 base and J by 6 bases, and 13 bases separated the two germline ends. The CDR3 sequence is CASSEGYPQSNEQFF. Written as DNA, the CDR3 is TGTGCCAGCAGTGAAGGCTACCCCCAGTCCAATGAGCAGTTCTTC.

The rearrangement uses TRBV12-3 or TRBV12-4 and TRBJ2-2, with D tentatively TRBD2 (5 bases). V was clipped by 5 bases and J by 2 bases, with 9 bases between them. This CDR3 has 14 amino acids. The CDR3 DNA reads TGTGCCAGCAGTCCTACTAGTAACACCGGGGAGCTGTTTTTT. It yields the protein CASSPTSNTGELFF.

The chain employs TRBV12-3 or TRBV12-4 and TRBJ2-3; 16 bases map to TRBD2. Trimming removed 5 bases from V and 6 bases from J; junction bases left unmatched: 5. CDR3 length: 16 residues. CDR3 protein: CASSPGTSGRGDTQYF. CDR3 nucleotides: TGTGCCAGCAGTCCAGGGACTAGCGGGAGGGGTGATACGCAGTATTTT.

In its sample, this clonotype was seen many times. The J gene is TRBJ2-1, the V gene TRBV7-2, with TRBD2 matching over 13 bases. The CDR3 is 15 amino acids. The germline gives CDR1 SGHTA, CDR2 FQGNSA. V dropped 8 bases and J dropped 2; count of bases not matched to a gene: 3. CDR3 sequence: CASGTSGATYNEQFF. Here the CDR3 DNA reads TGTGCCAGCGGGACTAGCGGGGCTACCTACAATGAGCAGTTCTTC.

Ten or more counts support this clonotype. This chain uses TRBV20-1 with TRBJ2-3; D gene ambiguous. Between the trimmed V and J ends, which lost 6 bases and 5 bases, there was a span of 15 bases. CDR3 length equals 13 residues. Germline V CDR1 and CDR2: DFQATT, SNEGSKA (reference sequence). The CDR3 region is CSAPPLRQDTQYF. As DNA, the CDR3 is TGCAGTGCCCCCCCTCTGCGGCAAGATACGCAGTATTTT.

This clonotype was seen more than once but under ten times. The chain recombines TRBV5-4 with TRBJ1-6; 11 bases match TRBD1. Unmatched junction bases numbered 10, after V lost 4 bases and J lost 10 bases. This CDR3 has 16 residues. Germline loops: CDR1 SGHNT, CDR2 YYREEE (reference sequence). CDR3: CASSRPGQGEESPLHF. The CDR3 DNA sequence: TGTGCCAGCAGCAGGCCGGGACAGGGGGAGGAATCACCCCTCCACTTT.

The V and J genes are TRBV27 and TRBJ2-7, with D perhaps TRBD1 (5 bases). Germline V gene lookup returns CDR1 MNHEY and CDR2 SMNVEV (reference sequence). The CDR3 has 14 residues. The germline V and J ends were trimmed by 0 bases and 2 bases, with 8 bases remaining between them. The DNA for the CDR3 is TGTGCCAGCAGTTTATCTCAGGGTACCTACGAGCAGTACTTC. Translation gives CASSLSQGTYEQYF.

A few counts support this clonotype. The J gene is TRBJ2-3, the V gene TRBV28, with D hard to call. Trimming cost V 2 bases and J 0 bases, with 12 bases left between them. Germline values: CDR1 MDHEN, CDR2 SYDVKM. This CDR3 comprises 16 residues. The CDR3 DNA follows: TGTGCCAGCAGTTTACCAGGCCCCGCTAGCACAGATACGCAGTATTTT. Protein sequence: CASSLPGPASTDTQYF.

This clonotype was detected only a few times. This chain links TRBV7-8 with TRBJ2-2; the D is unclear. Germline V CDR1 and CDR2: SGHVS, FQNEAQ. V dropped 5 bases and J dropped 6 bases, with 7 bases sitting between them. The CDR3 is 12 amino acids. CDR3 sequence reads: CASSIVSGELFF. In DNA, the CDR3 is TGTGCCAGCAGCATAGTGTCCGGGGAGCTGTTTTTT.

V is TRBV6-6 and J is TRBJ2-6; 9 bases align to TRBD1. J lost 4 bases, V lost 6 bases, and 4 bases had no gene match. The germline CDR1 and CDR2 sequences are MNHNY and SVGAGI (reference sequence). The CDR3 is made up of 15 amino acids. CDR3 DNA: TGTGCCAGCAGCAGCGGGACAGGGGGGGCCAACGTCCTGACTTTC. Translating gives CASSSGTGGANVLTF.

This clonotype was seen ten or more times. The gene calls are TRBV5-1 and TRBJ1-1; TRBD1 agrees at 7 bases. The CDR3 spans 16 residues. Trimming took 4 bases from V and 0 from J; bases not matched to a gene: 9. Germline lookup yields CDR1 SGHRS and CDR2 YFSETQ. CDR3 sequence (DNA): TGCGCCAGCAGCCCCGAGCGACAGGGCATGAACACTGAAGCTTTCTTT. Amino acid sequence: CASSPERQGMNTEAFF.

At least ten counts were recorded for this clonotype. The V call is TRBV20-1, the J call TRBJ2-3; TRBD2 matches at 11 bases. CDR1 and CDR2 from the germline V gene are DFQATT and SNEGSKA (reference sequence). With V trimmed by 6 bases and J by 5 bases, 13 bases remained unmatched. CDR3 size: 16 residues. The CDR3 bases are TGCAGTGCGCGGGGGAGACTAGCGGGAAAGGGAGATACGCAGTATTTT. Its protein is CSARGRLAGKGDTQYF.

This clonotype turned up a few times. The chain joins TRBV6-5 to TRBJ1-1; tentatively, D is TRBD1 (5 bases). V lost 2 bases, J lost 5 bases, and 9 bases lay in between. The germline V gene encodes CDR1 MNHEY and CDR2 SVGAGI. The CDR3 runs 13 residues. CDR3 protein: CASSYAGRTEAFF. In DNA form, the CDR3 reads TGTGCCAGCAGTTACGCAGGGAGGACTGAAGCTTTCTTT.

The gene calls are TRBV5-1 and TRBJ1-2; a possible D gene is TRBD1 (6 bases). The V and J ends lost 4 bases and 4 bases respectively, with 11 bases between them. The CDR3 spans 13 residues. Germline loops: CDR1 SGHRS, CDR2 YFSETQ. This chain's CDR3 is CASSPGAGYGYTF. In nucleotides, the CDR3 is TGCGCCAGCAGCCCAGGGGCCGGCTATGGCTACACCTTC.

This clonotype was detected many times. V gene TRBV2 combines with J gene TRBJ2-5, with D perhaps being TRBD1 or TRBD2 (6 bases each). CDR3 length: 13 residues. Trimming stripped 8 bases from V and 5 bases from J, with 15 bases between. CDR1 SNHLY and CDR2 FYNNEI come from the germline V gene. The CDR3 reads CASREGGSETQYF. In nucleotides, the CDR3 is TGTGCCAGCCGCGAGGGGGGTAGCGAGACCCAGTACTTC.

This clonotype occurred many times. The chain has TRBV28 and TRBJ1-4; tentative D call: TRBD1 (5 bases). V dropped 4 bases and J dropped 0 bases, with 6 bases sitting between them. Germline CDR1 MDHEN, CDR2 SYDVKM. The CDR3 loop spans 14 amino acids. In DNA, the CDR3 is TGTGCCAGCAGTTGGACAACAACTAATGAAAAACTGTTTTTT. Translated: CASSWTTTNEKLFF.

This clonotype was seen only a few times. This rearrangement joins TRBV12-3 or TRBV12-4 to TRBJ1-1, with D hard to call. The CDR3 extends over 14 amino acids. Trimming took off 2 bases at V and 1 base at J, with 8 bases between the two ends. CDR3 DNA sequence: TGTGCCAGCAGTTTATCAGTGGAGAACACTGAAGCTTTCTTT. Translated: CASSLSVENTEAFF.

This clonotype has more than one count but fewer than ten. J is TRBJ2-5 and V is TRBV3-1; no reliable D call. The germline V and J ends were trimmed by 2 bases and 7 bases, with 11 bases remaining between them. Germline CDR1 and CDR2: LGHDT and YNNKEL (reference sequence). This CDR3 has 13 amino acids. CDR3: CASSQSTAATQYF. CDR3 bases: TGTGCCAGCAGCCAAAGTACCGCAGCGACCCAGTACTTC.

CDR3: CASSIEGGRSYNEQFF. The CDR3 DNA sequence: TGTGCCAGTAGTATAGAGGGCGGGAGATCTTACAATGAGCAGTTCTTC. This chain links TRBV19 with TRBJ2-1, with 7 bases fitting TRBD2. J was trimmed by 4 bases and V by 0 bases; bases with no gene match: 6. CDR1 and CDR2 from the germline V gene are LNHDA and SQIVND (reference sequence). CDR3 length: 16 amino acids.